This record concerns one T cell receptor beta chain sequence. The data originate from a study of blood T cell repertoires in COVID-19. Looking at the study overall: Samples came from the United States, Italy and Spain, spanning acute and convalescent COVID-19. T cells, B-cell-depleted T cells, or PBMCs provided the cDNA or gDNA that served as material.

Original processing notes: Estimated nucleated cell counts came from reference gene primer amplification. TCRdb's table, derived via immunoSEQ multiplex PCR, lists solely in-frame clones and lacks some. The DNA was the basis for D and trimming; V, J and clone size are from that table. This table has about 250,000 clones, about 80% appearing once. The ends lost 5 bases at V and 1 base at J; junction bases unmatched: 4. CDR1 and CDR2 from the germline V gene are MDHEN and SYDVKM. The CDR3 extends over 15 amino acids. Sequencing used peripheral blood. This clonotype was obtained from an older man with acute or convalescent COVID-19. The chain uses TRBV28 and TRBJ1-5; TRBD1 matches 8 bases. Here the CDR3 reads CASSPGGSSNQPQHF. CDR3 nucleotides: TGTGCCAGCAGTCCAGGGGGCTCGAGCAATCAGCCCCAGCATTTT.